These T cell receptor beta chains were read from a single sample in a study of PD-1 blockade in classical Hodgkin lymphoma. TCRdb's copy holds only in-frame clones and misses some; the assay was immunoSEQ multiplex PCR. The sample yields approximately 52,000 clones, roughly nine tenths seen once. Sample: peripheral blood mononuclear cells (PBMCs), taken before the fourth cycle of nivolumab. These receptors came from a human donor with classical Hodgkin lymphoma. CDR3s include the opening cysteine and the closing phenylalanine or tryptophan. The D gene is left open where the match is weak. Size is stated for part of the rows, as once, few or many counts, or as a class when the clone is expanded.

>.|.|TRBV7-2|TRBJ2-7
TGTGCCAGCAGCCATGGTCGAGGAGCTTTCAGCTCCTACGAGCAGTACTTC
CASSHGRGAFSSYEQYF
>.|.|TRBV10-3|TRBJ1-3
TGTGCCATCAGTGAGTCGGGGACTGGAAACACCATATATTTT
CAISESGTGNTIYF
>TRBD2|.|TRBV6-6|TRBJ2-1
TGTGCCAGCAGTTACTCGCGGCTAGCGGGAGACGGGTGGTTCTTC
CASSYSRLAGDGWFF
>.|.|TRBV2|TRBJ1-3
TGTGCCAGCAGTGTGGTAGGGCAATCCTCTGGAAACACCATATATTTT
CASSVVGQSSGNTIYF
>.|.|TRBV28|TRBJ1-5
TGTGCCAGCAGCCTGATCGGGGGCGGGGGCTATCAGCCCCAGCATTTT
CASSLIGGGGYQPQHF
>TRBD1|.|TRBV11-2|TRBJ2-5
TGTGCCAGCAGCGTCGGGACAGCTCGGGAGACCCAGTACTTC
CASSVGTARETQYF
>TRBD1|.|TRBV10-2|TRBJ1-3
TGCGCCACCTCCCTGGGGCAGGGGGTTGGAAACACCATATATTTT
CATSLGQGVGNTIYF
>TRBD1|.|TRBV7-3|TRBJ2-1
TGTGCCAGCAGCCCGGGACAGGGGGCTAGTGAGCAGTTCTTC
CASSPGQGASEQFF
>.|once|TRBV11-2|TRBJ1-2
TGTGCCAGCAGCTTACTCCCTGACGGACTCTTGGGAGGCTACACCTTC
CASSLLPDGLLGGYTF
>TRBD2|.|TRBV7-6|TRBJ2-2
TGTGCCAGCAGTACTAGCGGCTCGAACACCGGGGAGCTGTTTTTT
CASSTSGSNTGELFF
>.|.|TRBV28|TRBJ1-4
TGTGCCAGCAGTTTAGGACAGCATAATGAAAAACTGTTTTTT
CASSLGQHNEKLFF
>.|.|TRBV7-3|TRBJ2-1
TGTGCCAGCAGCACTACCGGGACAAGATACAATGAGCAGTTCTTC
CASSTTGTRYNEQFF